The 18 T cell receptor beta chains in this list originate from one sample, sequenced in a study of blood T cell repertoires in COVID-19. The protocol was immunoSEQ multiplex PCR, while the TCRdb copy is restricted to in-frame clones and leaves out a portion. The table records about 43,000 clones, about 85% of them present only once. The specimen sequenced was peripheral blood. All receptors derive from a woman of 80 years or more with active COVID-19.

The chain is built from TRBV6-6 and TRBJ1-5, with 8 bases lining up with TRBD1. The CDR3 length is 14 residues. Germline V gene data show CDR1 as MNHNY and CDR2 as SVGAGI (reference sequence). The trim removed 6 bases at V and 7 bases at J, leaving 8 bases unmatched. CDR3 loop: CASSPDRGGQPQHF. In DNA form, the CDR3 reads TGTGCCAGCAGCCCAGACAGGGGCGGGCAGCCCCAGCATTTT.

The chain is built from TRBV28 and TRBJ1-6; D is unresolved. Germline CDR1 and CDR2: MDHEN and SYDVKM. The V and J ends lost 4 bases and 9 bases respectively, with 16 bases between them. The CDR3 loop spans 15 amino acids. The CDR3 DNA reads TGTGCCAGCAGTTCCGGCGGGGTTTCGGTTTCACCCCTCCACTTT. It yields the protein CASSSGGVSVSPLHF.

The chain joins TRBV28 to TRBJ2-7, with 9 positions matching TRBD1. The J segment lost 3 bases and the V segment lost 7 bases, leaving 13 bases of the junction unmatched. This CDR3 has 16 residues. The V gene's germline CDR1 is MDHEN and CDR2 SYDVKM. CDR3 residues: CASTRGGTGRIYEQYF. CDR3 DNA: TGTGCCAGCACCCGAGGGGGGACAGGGAGGATCTACGAGCAGTACTTC.

CDR3 region: CASSPRVTEAFF. The DNA of the CDR3 is TGTGCCAGCTCACCCAGGGTTACTGAAGCTTTCTTT. The chain combines TRBV18 with TRBJ1-1; weak D call: TRBD1 (5 bases). In germline, CDR1 is KGHSH, CDR2 LQKENI. This CDR3 is built from 12 residues. V was shortened by 3 bases and J by 5 bases, with 7 bases between the two germline ends.

V gene TRBV5-1 combines with J gene TRBJ2-5; TRBD2 aligns across 9 bases. The junction had 8 bases not matched to a gene; V was cut back by 0 bases and J by 5 bases. The CDR3 totals 16 residues. Germline CDR1 SGHRS, CDR2 YFSETQ. The CDR3 DNA is TGCGCCAGCAGCTTGGCCCCTAGCGGGGCGTCGGAGACCCAGTACTTC. Protein sequence: CASSLAPSGASETQYF.

This clone was recorded only once. This chain connects TRBV27 to TRBJ1-6, with a weak D call TRBD1 (5 bases). Germline CDR1 is MNHEY and CDR2 is SMNVEV (reference sequence). This CDR3 comprises 14 residues. The V end was cut by 5 bases, the J end by 7 bases, with 12 bases between. CDR3 nucleotide sequence: TGTGCCAGCAGTCCTGACAGACGAAATTCACCCCTCCACTTT. It encodes CASSPDRRNSPLHF.

The genes are TRBV30 and TRBJ2-5; 8 positions match TRBD1. The CDR3 length is 14 residues. Trimming cost V 1 base and J 7 bases; bases outside gene matches: 8. Germline V CDR1 and CDR2: GTSNPN, SVGIG (reference sequence). The CDR3 nucleotides read TGTGCCTGGAGTGCGGACAGGGTGAGGGGGACCCAGTACTTC. Translation: CAWSADRVRGTQYF.

The chain has TRBV30 and TRBJ2-3; TRBD2 agrees at 7 bases. Trimming cost V 8 bases and J 6 bases; bases outside gene matches: 5. The CDR3 sequence is 11 residues long. Germline-derived CDR1 and CDR2 are GTSNPN and SVGIG (reference sequence). In DNA form, the CDR3 reads TGTGCCCGGGGGGAGACTGATACGCAGTATTTT. This translates into CARGETDTQYF.

This clone was observed a single time. This chain links TRBV5-1 with TRBJ2-7; 8 positions agree with TRBD1. Trimming at V came to 4 bases and at J to 3 bases, leaving 6 bases not matched to a gene. The CDR3 has 14 residues. Germline V gives CDR1 SGHRS, CDR2 YFSETQ. The CDR3: CASSAGTGIYEQYF. The CDR3 DNA reads as TGCGCCAGCAGCGCCGGGACAGGTATCTACGAGCAGTACTTC. The whole variable domain, filled in from reference TRBV5-1 and TRBJ2-7, reads KAGVTQTPRYLIKTRGQQVTLSCSPISGHRSVSWYQQTPGQGLQFLFEYFSETQRNKGNFPGRFSGRQFSNSRSEMNVSTLELGDSALYLCASSAGTGIYEQYFGPGTRLTVT.

The V gene is TRBV11-3, the J gene TRBJ2-5, with 10 bases fitting TRBD2. CDR1 is SGHNT and CDR2 is YENEEA in the germline V gene. The CDR3 extends over 15 amino acids. The V segment lost 6 bases and the J segment 3 bases; nucleotides outside the gene matches: 7. The DNA of the CDR3 is TGTGCCAGCAGTTTGAGCGGGGGGGCAGAAGAGACCCAGTACTTC. Its translation is CASSLSGGAEETQYF.

The V call is TRBV7-6, the J call TRBJ1-4; 7 nucleotides match TRBD1. Trimming at V came to 1 base and at J to 0 bases, leaving 8 bases not matched to a gene. This CDR3 has 18 residues. Germline CDR1 and CDR2: SGHVS and FNYEAQ. CDR3 protein: CASSLGGTVFATNEKLFF. The CDR3 DNA reads TGTGCCAGCAGCTTAGGAGGGACAGTCTTTGCAACTAATGAAAAACTGTTTTTT.

This clone is a singleton in its sample. The chain uses TRBV5-6 and TRBJ2-2, with 8 nucleotides matching TRBD1. Germline assignment: CDR1 SGHDT and CDR2 YYEEEE. The trim removed 1 base at V and 3 bases at J, leaving 2 bases unmatched. CDR3 size: 15 residues. The CDR3 spells CASSLLDRDTGELFF. Written as DNA, the CDR3 is TGTGCCAGCAGCTTGTTGGACAGGGACACCGGGGAGCTGTTTTTT.

This clone was detected only a few times. This chain's CDR3 is CASSPVAGISNYGYTF. The DNA of the CDR3 is TGCGCCAGCAGCCCGGTCGCAGGGATCTCTAACTATGGCTACACCTTC. The rearrangement uses TRBV4-1 and TRBJ1-2; D is possibly TRBD1 (5 bases). Trimming left V 4 bases short and J 0 bases short, with 15 bases between. This CDR3 has 16 amino acids. Germline lookup yields CDR1 MGHRA and CDR2 YSYEKL.

J is TRBJ2-7 and V is TRBV28; D may be TRBD2 (6 bases). The V gene lost 6 bases and the J gene lost 2 bases, with 14 bases spanning the gap. CDR1 and CDR2 (germline): MDHEN, SYDVKM. This CDR3 is built from 14 residues. In DNA form, the CDR3 reads TGTGCCAGCAGAGAGGAGGGCCGGGCCTACGAGCAGTACTTC. It translates to CASREEGRAYEQYF.

The V and J genes are TRBV7-9 and TRBJ2-3; 14 bases line up with TRBD2. Germline V CDR1 and CDR2: SEHNR, FQNEAQ (reference sequence). The CDR3 is 18 amino acids. Trimming cost V 4 bases and J 6 bases; bases outside gene matches: 12. In DNA form, the CDR3 reads TGTGCCAGCAGCTCACCGGGACTAGCGGGGGCGCCGGGGGATACGCAGTATTTT. This translates into CASSSPGLAGAPGDTQYF. Filled out from reference TRBV7-9 and TRBJ2-3, the complete variable domain reads DTGVSQNPRHKITKRGQNVTFRCDPISEHNRLYWYRQTLGQGPEFLTYFQNEAQLEKSRLLSDRFSAERPKGSFSTLEIQRTEQGDSAMYLCASSSPGLAGAPGDTQYFGPGTRLTVL.

This chain links TRBV10-2 with TRBJ1-3, with a tentative D call TRBD1 (6 bases). Per germline, CDR1 WSHSY and CDR2 SAAADI. The CDR3 has 15 amino acids. Trimming removed 6 bases at V and 5 bases at J, with 17 bases between. The CDR3 DNA reads TGCGCCAGCAGAAGAACACAGGGTGGCAGAAACACCATATATTTT. Its translation is CASRRTQGGRNTIYF.

The chain joins TRBV6-6 to TRBJ1-6; 7 bases map to TRBD1. Trimming cost V 5 bases and J 9 bases; bases outside gene matches: 10. This CDR3 has 15 residues. CDR1 MNHNY and CDR2 SVGAGI come from the germline V gene (reference sequence). The CDR3 sequence is CASSDQGVAGSPLHF. The CDR3 DNA reads TGTGCCAGCAGTGACCAGGGGGTCGCGGGTTCACCCCTCCACTTT.

This clone was observed once. The chain is built from TRBV27 and TRBJ2-7; 10 positions match TRBD1. This CDR3 contains 15 residues. The trim removed 2 bases at V and 5 bases at J, leaving 6 bases unmatched. Germline V gene sequence: CDR1 MNHEY, CDR2 SMNVEV (reference sequence). The CDR3 loop is CASSLVGQGIDEQYF. DNA of the CDR3: TGTGCCAGCAGTTTAGTGGGACAGGGGATCGACGAGCAGTACTTC.